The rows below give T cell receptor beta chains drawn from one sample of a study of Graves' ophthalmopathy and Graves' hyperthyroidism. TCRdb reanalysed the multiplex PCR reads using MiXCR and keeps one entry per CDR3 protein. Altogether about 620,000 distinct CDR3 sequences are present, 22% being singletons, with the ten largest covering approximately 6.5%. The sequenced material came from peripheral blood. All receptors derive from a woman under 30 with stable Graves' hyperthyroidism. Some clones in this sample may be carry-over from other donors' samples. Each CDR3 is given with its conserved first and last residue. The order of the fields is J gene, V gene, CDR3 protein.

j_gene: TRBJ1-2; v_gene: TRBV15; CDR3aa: CATSRVGKDGYTF
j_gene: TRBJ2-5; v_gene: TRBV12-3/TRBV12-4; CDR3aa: CASSHYGVRGETQYF
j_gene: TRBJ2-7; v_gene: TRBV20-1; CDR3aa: CSARGQGSYEQYF
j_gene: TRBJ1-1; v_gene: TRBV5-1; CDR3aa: CASSFPSPLSWNTEAFF
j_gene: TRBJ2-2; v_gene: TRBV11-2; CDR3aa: CASSLRRGVPGELFF
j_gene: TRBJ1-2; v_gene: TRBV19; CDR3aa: CASSIPDRALNYGYTF
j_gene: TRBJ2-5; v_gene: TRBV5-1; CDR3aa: CASSPGGREGKTQYF
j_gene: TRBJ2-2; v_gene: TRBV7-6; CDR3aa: CASSLGGPGELCF
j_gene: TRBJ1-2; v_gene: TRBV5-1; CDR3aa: CASRDDQGYGYTF
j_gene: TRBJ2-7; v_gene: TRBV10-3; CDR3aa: CAISAGRTSYEQYF
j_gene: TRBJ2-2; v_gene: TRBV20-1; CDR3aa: CSASSRDPITGELFF
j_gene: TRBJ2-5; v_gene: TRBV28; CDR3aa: CASSDPYWDREVAETQYF
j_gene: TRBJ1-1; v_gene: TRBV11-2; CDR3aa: CASSFPGLANTEAFF
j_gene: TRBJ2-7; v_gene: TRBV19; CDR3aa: CASSKMSRGPYEQYF
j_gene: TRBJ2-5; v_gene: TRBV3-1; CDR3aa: CASSQVETTGLETQYF
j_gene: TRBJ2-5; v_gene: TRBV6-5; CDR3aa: CASSYRTGQETQYF
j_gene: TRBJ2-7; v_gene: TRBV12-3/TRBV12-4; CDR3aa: CASTAGGNEQYF
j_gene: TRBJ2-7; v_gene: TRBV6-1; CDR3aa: CASRPGTGGSYEQYF
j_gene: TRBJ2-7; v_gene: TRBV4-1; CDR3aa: CASSQDLGADYEQYF
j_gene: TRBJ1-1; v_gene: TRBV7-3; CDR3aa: CASSNPGGEAFF
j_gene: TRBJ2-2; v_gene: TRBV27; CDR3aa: CASRRPPGELFF
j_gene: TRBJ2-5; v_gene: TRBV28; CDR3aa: CASSEPGQGDQETQYF
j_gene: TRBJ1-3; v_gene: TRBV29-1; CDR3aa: CSVVGSGNTIYF
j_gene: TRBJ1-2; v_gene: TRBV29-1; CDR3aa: CSVEGQGGSNYGYTF
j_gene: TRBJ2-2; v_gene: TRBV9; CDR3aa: CASSVMGDNTGELFF
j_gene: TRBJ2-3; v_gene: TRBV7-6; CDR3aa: CASRRLGGSGADTQYF
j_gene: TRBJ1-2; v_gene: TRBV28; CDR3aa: CASSFPDRSKGSRYTF
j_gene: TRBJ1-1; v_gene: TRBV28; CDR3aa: CASSPNTLHGTEAFF
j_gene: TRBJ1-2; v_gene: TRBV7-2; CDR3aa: CASSREGIYGYTF
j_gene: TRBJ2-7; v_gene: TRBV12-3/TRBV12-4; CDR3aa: CASSLAGSSSYEQYF
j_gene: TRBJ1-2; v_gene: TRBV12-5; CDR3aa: CASAQGDYGYTF
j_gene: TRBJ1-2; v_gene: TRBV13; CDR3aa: CASSSSGTGNGYTF
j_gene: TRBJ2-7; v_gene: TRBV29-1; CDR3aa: CSAQGGRAYEQYF
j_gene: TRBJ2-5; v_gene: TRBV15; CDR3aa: CATSRNRLLQETQYF
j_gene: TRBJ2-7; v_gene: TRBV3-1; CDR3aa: CASRATGGVYEQYF
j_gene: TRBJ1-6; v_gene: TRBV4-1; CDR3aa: CASSQEGRPLHF
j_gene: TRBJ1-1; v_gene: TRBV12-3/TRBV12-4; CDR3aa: CASSLERRTEAFF
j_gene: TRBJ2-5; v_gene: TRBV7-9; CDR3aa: CASSFTRGTQYF
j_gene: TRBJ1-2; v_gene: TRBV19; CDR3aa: CASHDRGQGPYGYTF
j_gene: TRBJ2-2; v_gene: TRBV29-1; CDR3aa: CSVVSNTGELFF
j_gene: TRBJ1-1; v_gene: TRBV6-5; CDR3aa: CASIARGGTEAFF
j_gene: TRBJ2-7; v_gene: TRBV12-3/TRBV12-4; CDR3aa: CASSSSGVYEQYF
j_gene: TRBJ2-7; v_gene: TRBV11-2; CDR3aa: CASSSARGEQYF
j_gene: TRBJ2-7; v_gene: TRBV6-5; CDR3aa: CASSYSLPQDEQYF
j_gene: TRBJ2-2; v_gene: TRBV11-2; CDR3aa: CASSRTGQKNTGELFF